This record concerns one T cell receptor beta chain sequence. Data came from immunoSEQ multiplex PCR; TCRdb stores just in-frame clones and leaves some out. The repertoire holds about 22,000 clones, with 75% to 90% as singletons. This specimen comes from a study of OX40 agonist ivuxolimab in advanced cancers. V dropped 6 bases and J dropped 3 bases, with 20 bases sitting between them. The germline gives CDR1 LNHDA, CDR2 SQIVND (reference sequence). The CDR3 contains 17 residues. Sequenced material: CD4+ or CD8+ T cells sorted from blood, taken in a trial of the OX40 agonist ivuxolimab. The clonotype was recovered from an adult with an advanced solid tumor such as melanoma, head and neck, liver or kidney cancer. J is TRBJ2-2 and V is TRBV19; D possibly uses TRBD1 or TRBD2 (6 bases each). Written as DNA, the CDR3 is TGTGCCAGTAGCGACAGAATGGGGGGCGGAGACACCGGGGAGCTGTTTTTT. It translates to CASSDRMGGGDTGELFF.